This TCR beta chain was obtained from a study of blood T cell repertoires in COVID-19 (dated by TCRdb to the early 2020s). At the level of the whole study: The collaborator samples originated in the United States, Italy and Spain and spanned the acute and convalescent phases of COVID-19. The material from the prospective study consisted of cDNA or gDNA derived from T cells, B-cell-depleted T cells, or PBMCs. Samples came from the ongoing ImmuneRACE study (first 160 participants) plus 1,254 subjects from 6 global collaborators. The dataset comprised deeply sampled blood TCRbeta repertoires from subjects exposed to, actively infected with, or recovered from COVID-19. A freely available public database, intended as a resource for researchers studying the immune response to SARS-CoV-2, is where the repertoires were released. The sample metadata nearly always contained a de-identified subject ID, COVID-19 status, age in years and sex. Where HLA class I and class II types were available, the types were taken from metadata supplied by the sample provider, not from assay-based typing.

TCRbeta CDR3 regions were amplified from genomic DNA using the immunoSEQ Assay, a bias-controlled multiplex PCR. Turning to the authors' computational methods: The number of nucleated cells in each sample was estimated from the amplification of reference gene primers within the assay. To quantify the absolute abundance of each unique TCRbeta CDR3 rearrangement, sequence reads were collapsed and filtered. For each sample, productive Simpson clonality was calculated as the square root of Simpson's diversity index over productive rearrangements. The table comes from immuneACCESS by way of TCRdb, which keeps in-frame sequences with V and J called. Part of the clones is missing from these tables; in studies checked, under half for an unresolved V gene and the rest for unknown reasons. V and J calls and clone size follow that table, whereas D and trimming were derived from the DNA. The sample profile shows 300,000 to 400,000 clones; 80% to 90% of them were found once. The ten largest clones take up 7.5% to 10% of the sample.

A note on this clone: Its antigen remains undetermined. The record has no base qualities; no much larger clone is one base away. The sample has other DNA sequences that encode this CDR3 too.

At one collaborating source in Seattle, patients were enrolled during active infection and were followed longitudinally through the course of disease. Collaborating institutions collected whole blood in K2EDTA tubes following their own protocols. For TCRbeta analysis, collaborators shipped samples as frozen whole blood, isolated PBMCs, or DNA extracted from either of those sample types. CDR1 and CDR2 are drawn from the germline V gene (reference sequence): LNHDA, SQIVND. The junction shows trimming of 4 bases on V and 4 bases on J, plus 5 bases between the germline ends. Reading from cysteine to phenylalanine, the CDR3 counts 11 amino acids. Here the CDR3 DNA is all that survives: 33 bases in frame from base 1. General findings and caveats noted by the study authors: How much clinical and demographic metadata was included differed by source and by participant, and the metadata was provided uncurated.

The source material was peripheral blood. Recombination joined TRBV19 with TRBJ2-7; the D gene cannot be named for sure. The TCR originated in a man aged 30 to 39 with COVID-19, enrolled during active disease. The DNA reads as follows: TGTGCCAGTAGTAACGGTTACGAGCAGTACTTC. It is translated as CASSNGYEQYF. Reference TRBV19 and TRBJ2-7 genes cover what lies past the CDR3, so the full variable domain is DGGITQSPKYLFRKEGQNVTLSCEQNLNHDAMYWYRQDPGQGLRLIYYSQIVNDFQKGDIAEGYSVSREKKESFPLTVTSAQKNPTAFYLCASSNGYEQYFGPGTRLTVT.